This T cell receptor beta chain stems from a study of beta chain features in type 1 diabetes (dated by TCRdb to 2016 to 2019). Looking at the study overall: Patients and healthy donors did not differ in mean age, gender distribution, total cell number or subset yield. A total of some 100,000,000 sorted cells were examined across all samples, and the number of cells per subset was strongly correlated with RNA yield. In the study, TCRB repertoires of sorted circulating CD4+ T cell subsets from recently diagnosed type 1 diabetes patients were compared with those of matched healthy donors. Regulatory and stem cell-like memory subsets were obtained from only 8 patients and roughly eight healthy donors, while naive and central memory subsets were obtained from all 28 donors.

CDR1 and CDR2 are drawn from the germline V gene: SGHTA, FQGNSA. V gives up 3 bases and J gives up 3 bases, and the segment between their germline ends measures 7 bases. The CDR3 measures 13 amino acids from cysteine to phenylalanine. Only the CDR3 portion is preserved as DNA: 39 bases, with reading frame beginning at the first base. Each donor gave one peripheral blood draw, roughly 110 mL on average, collected into heparinised tubes. A BD FACSAria II and a panel including CD45RO, CCR7, CD25, CD127, CD95 and CD27 were used to sort naive, central memory, regulatory and stem cell-like memory CD4+ T cells. Purity was above 95% for every sorted population. Right away, PBMCs were isolated by Lymphoprep density gradient centrifugation and were stained directly, with no culture step. So that batch effects would be minimized, each experiment stained and sorted samples in pairs, pairing one healthy donor with one patient.

A note on this clone: Its antigen is unknown. No per-base quality is available; no much larger clone lies one base away.

All of the isolated RNA was reverse transcribed with the High Capacity cDNA Reverse Transcription Kit, so expressed TCRB transcripts were sequenced. Deep immunoSEQ sequencing was performed on naive, central memory and regulatory T cell samples, with an average of around 3.4 million total reads per sample. Sorted cells were lysed in RLT buffer and RNA was extracted with DNase-treated RNeasy Micro or Mini kits, depending on cell number. Each cell subset was processed on its own to prevent cross-contamination, while patient and healthy donor samples were processed together. Using the immunoSEQ multiplex PCR, TCRB sequences were amplified from cDNA into 87-bp fragments spanning the CDR3 region. Amplicons were sequenced on the Illumina HiSeq platform. Regarding the original processing steps: PCR bias was computationally corrected using synthetic template baselines, reads within Hamming distance 2 were collapsed, and singletons that could not be merged were discarded. By aligning reads against IMGT, V, D and J genes, CDR3 length, and insertions or deletions at six rearrangement sites were assigned. Within each subset, clonotype counts were normalized to sorted cell number, and only after that were true diversity and Gini coefficients computed with the tcR R package. Repertoire sharing was quantified using the overlap coefficient calculated on TCRB nucleotide sequences. Out-of-frame TCRB sequences from naive cells were analyzed to stand in for the pre-selection repertoire. TCRdb mirrors the immuneACCESS table, restricted to in-frame sequences. Some clones are absent from its copies; in checked studies, under half trace to an unresolved V gene, and the reason for the others is unknown. The DNA gave D and trimming, while V, J and clone size come from that table. The sample includes 310,000 or so clones, with about 15% observed a single time. The ten largest clones represent 0.015% to 0.019% of the sample.

Findings and caveats that apply to the study as a whole: A moderate but significant shortening of TCRB CDR3 length was observed in type 1 diabetes patients in all four CD4+ subsets. Patients with type 1 diabetes made fewer insertions and deleted more nucleotides at VDJ recombination sites, implying thymic rearrangement abnormalities. Because small numbers of individuals were included in the HLA sub-analyses, any influence of HLA type on TCRB rearrangement was left unresolved. Naive, central memory and regulatory TCRB repertoires appeared to be more alike among patients than among healthy donors. Sequencing cDNA rather than genomic DNA could over-represent highly expressing activated cells, although activation and CD3 levels did not differ between groups. PCR may preferentially amplify shorter templates, but because patient and control samples were amplified and corrected together, any resulting skew would affect both groups equally.

The source is a man aged 18 to 30 with type 1 diabetes. The rearranged segments are TRBV7-2 and TRBJ2-3; no D gene call is confident. The sample taken for sequencing was naive CD4+ T cells from blood. The sample's cell subset or site label is to be understood as: true naive CD4+ T cells. In nucleotide form, the sequence is TGTGCCAGCAGCTTGTTATCGACAGATACGCAGTATTTT. This is translated as CASSLLSTDTQYF.